A single sample is the source of the 17 T cell receptor beta chains below, sequenced in a study of blood T cell repertoires in COVID-19. Sequenced by immunoSEQ multiplex PCR; TCRdb stores in-frame clones only, minus some. The table includes some 300,000 clones, about nine tenths detected once. Sample: PBMCs or T cells enriched from blood (not recorded which). The source of these receptors is a woman in her thirties who had recovered from COVID-19.

V usage is TRBV10-3 and J usage is TRBJ2-2; TRBD2 might be the D (6 bases). V dropped 6 bases and J dropped 6 bases, with 17 bases sitting between them. This CDR3 has 15 residues. Germline lookup yields CDR1 ENHRY and CDR2 SYGVKD. The CDR3 region is CAISPPGGGSGELFF. The CDR3 DNA is TGTGCCATCAGCCCCCCTGGTGGGGGGTCCGGGGAGCTGTTTTTT.

Concerning this clone itself: One junction end does not reproduce the germline sequence, and a read error may be involved. The rearrangement uses TRBV11-2 and TRBJ2-1; 7 bases match TRBD1. The length of the CDR3 is 17 residues. Germline V CDR1 and CDR2: SGHAT, FQNNGV. CDR3 bases: TGTGCCAGCAGCCTAGACTCCGGGACAGATCTCTACAATGAGCAGTTCTTC. Its protein product is CASSLDSGTDLYNEQFF.

The chain recombines TRBV10-3 with TRBJ2-1; 10 positions agree with TRBD2. Germline loops: CDR1 ENHRY, CDR2 SYGVKD. J lost 2 bases, V lost 0 bases, and 4 bases had no gene match. CDR3 length: 17 amino acids. This CDR3 reads CAISESASGSTYNEQFF. CDR3 in DNA: TGTGCCATCAGTGAGTCGGCTAGCGGGAGCACCTACAATGAGCAGTTCTTC.

This chain joins TRBV19 and TRBJ1-2; D gene ambiguous. CDR3 length: 14 amino acids. The ends were cut back, 5 bases at V and 3 bases at J, with 13 bases in the middle. Germline V CDR1 and CDR2: LNHDA, SQIVND (reference sequence). CDR3 protein: CASSVNSVHYGYTF. The DNA for the CDR3 is TGTGCCAGTAGTGTCAATAGCGTCCACTATGGCTACACCTTC.

J is TRBJ1-2 and V is TRBV25-1; possibly TRBD1 for D (5 bases). Germline V gives CDR1 MGHDK, CDR2 SYGVNS. The CDR3 is 13 residues long. V was cut by 7 bases and J by 10 bases, with 19 bases left in between. The CDR3: CASKGTLEFDYTF. The DNA for the CDR3 is TGTGCCAGCAAGGGGACTTTGGAGTTCGACTACACCTTC.

This sequence joins TRBV10-1 and TRBJ2-3; TRBD2 agrees at 8 bases. This CDR3 is 15 amino acids long. CDR1 and CDR2 from the germline V gene are WNHNN and SYGVQD (reference sequence). V was pared by 6 bases and J by 0 bases, with 5 bases of the junction left unmatched. The CDR3 here is CASSPGLGSTDTQYF. The CDR3 nucleotides are TGCGCCAGCAGCCCGGGACTAGGGAGCACAGATACGCAGTATTTT.

V usage is TRBV2 and J usage is TRBJ2-1, with D perhaps TRBD2 (6 bases). Germline V CDR1 and CDR2: SNHLY, FYNNEI. V dropped 10 bases and J dropped 0 bases, with 16 bases sitting between them. The CDR3 length is 15 residues. CDR3 bases: TGTGCCACAGGAGGAGGGACGAGCTCCTACAATGAGCAGTTCTTC. Amino acid sequence: CATGGGTSSYNEQFF.

Comment on this clone: Mismatch with germline at one junction end may stem from a read error. CDR3 protein: CASSLGESSYNEQFF. DNA of the CDR3: TGTGCTAGCAGCTTAGGAGAGAGCTCCTACAATGAGCAGTTCTTC. This chain joins TRBV7-7 and TRBJ2-1; D gene unclear. Germline V gene sequence: CDR1 SSHAT, CDR2 FNYEAQ (reference sequence). The CDR3 is 15 amino acids.

The rearrangement uses TRBV6-2 or TRBV6-3 and TRBJ2-3, with D uncertain. Per germline, CDR1 MNHEY and CDR2 SVGEGT. The CDR3 has 16 residues. V was clipped by 2 bases and J by 6 bases, with 18 bases between them. The CDR3 nucleotides are TGTGCCAGCAGTTACCTTCAGGTATTCCCACGGGATACGCAGTATTTT. Its translation is CASSYLQVFPRDTQYF.

The V and J genes are TRBV5-5 and TRBJ2-5; 12 bases fit TRBD2. The germline CDR1 and CDR2 sequences are SGHKS and YYEKEE (reference sequence). The CDR3 spans 20 residues. V trimming: 2 bases; J trimming: 4 bases; junction bases outside the gene matches: 18. CDR3 DNA: TGTGCCAGCAGCTTACAGGGGGAAAGGACTAGCGGGAAGTTCGCAGAGACCCAGTACTTC. Translating gives CASSLQGERTSGKFAETQYF.

The chain joins TRBV9 to TRBJ1-2; D call uncertain. The germline gives CDR1 SGDLS, CDR2 YYNGEE. The CDR3 consists of 14 residues. V was shortened by 6 bases and J by 5 bases, with 17 bases between the two germline ends. The CDR3: CASTLEGDGYGYTF. The CDR3 DNA reads TGTGCCAGCACCCTGGAGGGAGATGGTTATGGCTACACCTTC.

This clone was seen just once. This chain uses TRBV5-1 with TRBJ1-1; D ambiguous. The V end was cut by 3 bases, the J end by 3 bases, with 12 bases between. CDR3 size: 14 residues. Per germline, CDR1 SGHRS and CDR2 YFSETQ. Here the CDR3 reads CASSSQIFDTEAFF. The CDR3 bases are TGCGCCAGCAGCTCGCAGATTTTCGACACTGAAGCTTTCTTT.

This clone was counted a few times. This chain uses TRBV6-5 with TRBJ2-7, with D possibly being TRBD2 (6 bases). The CDR3 is made up of 14 amino acids. With 1 base removed from V and 5 bases from J, the gap between germline ends came to 12 bases. Germline CDR1 reads MNHEY; CDR2 reads SVGAGI. CDR3 amino acids: CASSYYGGGDEQYF. The DNA for the CDR3 is TGTGCCAGCAGTTACTATGGGGGAGGAGACGAGCAGTACTTC.

This clone was observed a handful of times. The chain is built from TRBV4-1 and TRBJ2-5, with TRBD2 as a possible D gene (6 bases). CDR1 MGHRA and CDR2 YSYEKL come from the germline V gene. This CDR3 is built from 14 residues. V lost 3 bases and J lost 1, with 9 bases in between. The CDR3 loop is CASSHRAGQETQYF. The CDR3 region has the DNA TGCGCCAGCAGCCATCGAGCGGGCCAAGAGACCCAGTACTTC.

V usage is TRBV18 and J usage is TRBJ1-2; 8 nucleotides line up with TRBD1. The trim removed 1 base at V and 0 bases at J, leaving 7 bases unmatched. CDR3 size: 17 residues. The germline V gene has CDR1 KGHSH and CDR2 LQKENI. The CDR3: CASSPLDRGWTNYGYTF. CDR3 DNA: TGTGCCAGCTCACCACTCGACAGGGGCTGGACTAACTATGGCTACACCTTC. The whole variable domain, remainder taken from reference TRBV18 and TRBJ1-2, is NAGVMQNPRHLVRRRGQEARLRCSPMKGHSHVYWYRQLPEEGLKFMVYLQKENIIDESGMPKERFSAEFPKEGPSILRIQQVVRGDSAAYFCASSPLDRGWTNYGYTFGSGTRLTVV.

This clone appeared once. J is TRBJ1-1 and V is TRBV10-2, with 9 nucleotides matching TRBD1. J lost 4 bases, V lost 3 bases, and 3 bases had no gene match. CDR3 size: 14 residues. Germline V lookup: CDR1 WSHSY, CDR2 SAAADI. This chain's CDR3 is CASSDLGQGTEAFF. The CDR3 DNA is TGCGCCAGCAGTGACTTGGGACAGGGCACTGAAGCTTTCTTT.

The chain combines TRBV11-2 with TRBJ1-6, with unresolved D. The V gene lost 1 base and the J gene lost 8 bases, with 9 bases spanning the gap. Germline V gene lookup returns CDR1 SGHAT and CDR2 FQNNGV. This CDR3 is built from 14 residues. The CDR3 spells CASSLGGTYSPLHF. The CDR3 DNA sequence: TGTGCCAGCAGCTTAGGTGGCACCTATTCACCCCTCCACTTT.